These 7 T cell receptor beta chains were sequenced from one sample in a study of response to subunit inactivated influenza vaccine (dated by TCRdb to the late 2010s). The library was produced with RT-PCR. Sequencing relied on an Illumina HiSeq 2500. TCRdb passed the public sequencing reads through fastp at Q25 and MiXCR, retaining productive beta sequences. One record per CDR3 amino acid sequence lists the most common genes and DNA. The sample table lists roughly 790,000 distinct CDR3 sequences, approximately 22% of them with a count of one. Roughly a tenth of the sample goes to the ten largest clones. Sequencing was performed on PBMCs from blood, taken 5 days after vaccination. Receptor source: a middle-aged man who received an inactivated influenza vaccine. Donor details come from another sample of the same person, matched by shared clones.

The CDR3 bases are TGTGCCAGCAGCCGACGAACCGGCAGTGTTAATGAAAAACTGTTTTTT. Residues: CASSRRTGSVNEKLFF. The chain has TRBV14 and TRBJ1-4; D remains unclear. Germline V gene data show CDR1 as SGHDN and CDR2 as FVKESK. The CDR3 is 16 amino acids. V gave up 4 bases and J gave up 4 bases, with 16 bases separating them. The variable domain in full, with the rest retrieved from reference TRBV14 and TRBJ1-4, is EAGVTQFPSHSVIEKGQTVTLRCDPISGHDNLYWYRRVMGKEIKFLLHFVKESKQDESGMPNNRFLAERTGGTYSTLKVQPAELEDSGVYFCASSRRTGSVNEKLFFGSGTQLSVL.

This clonotype showed up just a few times. The chain is built from TRBV27 and TRBJ1-6; tentative D call: TRBD1 (6 bases). Germline CDR1 reads MNHEY; CDR2 reads SMNVEV (reference sequence). This CDR3 contains 14 residues. Trimming removed 5 bases from V and 4 bases from J, with 9 bases in between. In DNA form, the CDR3 reads TGTGCCAGCAGTCGACAGGCATATAATTCACCCCTCCACTTT. It yields the protein CASSRQAYNSPLHF.

This clonotype was found a few times. The chain links TRBV10-3 to TRBJ2-7; TRBD2 is a possible D gene (6 bases). Between the trimmed V and J ends, which lost 8 bases and 2 bases, there was a span of 19 bases. CDR3 length: 15 residues. Germline-derived CDR1 and CDR2 are ENHRY and SYGVKD. CDR3 region: CAIHKAAGSPYEQYF. CDR3 DNA: TGTGCCATCCACAAAGCGGCGGGATCTCCCTACGAGCAGTACTTC.

There are many counts of this clonotype. This chain connects TRBV29-1 to TRBJ1-4; tentative D call: TRBD1 (5 bases). Trimming took off 4 bases at V and 6 bases at J, with 6 bases between the two ends. The CDR3 is made up of 11 amino acids. Germline V gene sequence: CDR1 SQVTM, CDR2 ANQGSEA. The CDR3 reads CSVVTDEKLFF. CDR3 bases: TGCAGCGTTGTGACAGATGAAAAACTGTTTTTT.

As to this clonotype: Given a much more abundant clone one base away, this may be a read error. The chain links TRBV7-9 to TRBJ2-3; no firm D call. The CDR3 sequence is 12 residues long. Deletions cut 4 bases from V and 2 bases from J, with 4 bases between. Germline CDR1 SEHNR, CDR2 FQNEAQ (reference sequence). The CDR3: CASSWNTDTQYF. CDR3 nucleotides: TGTGCCAGCAGCTGGAACACAGATACGCAGTATTTT.

The J gene is TRBJ2-7, the V gene TRBV5-1, with TRBD1 matching over 7 bases. The V gene's germline CDR1 is SGHRS and CDR2 YFSETQ. V lost 1 base to trimming and J lost 1 base; unmatched junction nucleotides: 5. The CDR3 consists of 15 residues. CDR3 region: CASSLFWDRSYEQYF. Here the CDR3 DNA reads TGCGCCAGCAGCTTGTTCTGGGACAGATCCTACGAGCAGTACTTC.

The rearrangement uses TRBV12-3 or TRBV12-4 and TRBJ1-2; D might be TRBD1 (6 bases). V lost 7 bases to trimming and J lost 9 bases, with 21 bases between them. The CDR3 has 14 residues. The CDR3 spells CASMSWQGPGRYTF. The CDR3 bases are TGTGCCAGCATGTCTTGGCAGGGGCCCGGTCGCTACACCTTC.